What follows is one T cell receptor beta chain and its context. V trimming: 4 bases; J trimming: 7 bases; junction bases outside the gene matches: 10. The CDR3 spans 16 residues. Germline assignment: CDR1 MNHEY and CDR2 SVGAGI. As processed by the authors: Nucleated cell number was recorded as an estimate derived from reference gene primer amplification. This table comes from immunoSEQ multiplex PCR, and its TCRdb copy is limited to in-frame clones, with some not included. That table supplies the V and J calls and clone size; D and trimming were determined from the DNA. The table records more than 200,000 clones, roughly 80% of them present only once. The sample belongs to a study of blood T cell repertoires in COVID-19. Looking at the study overall: Donors in the United States, Italy and Spain gave samples during acute or convalescent COVID-19. Sample material is recorded as cDNA or gDNA derived from T cells, B-cell-depleted T cells, or PBMCs.

This clonotype was sampled from a man between 60 and 75 years old with acute or convalescent COVID-19. This chain connects TRBV6-5 to TRBJ1-5, with TRBD1 matching over 10 bases. The sample consisted of peripheral blood. The CDR3, as DNA: TGTGCCAGCAGTTCAGGGGGACAGGGGTGGAAGCAGCCCCAGCATTTT. This encodes CASSSGGQGWKQPQHF.